This TCR beta chain was sequenced for a study of monozygotic twins with inflammatory bowel disease. TCRdb reanalyzed the 5' RACE reads and collapses them to one entry per CDR3 protein, without DNA. Recorded for this sample: about 330,000 distinct CDR3 sequences. Input material: blood. The clonotype originates from a human donor with ulcerative colitis or Crohn's disease, or a healthy co-twin of an affected twin (not recorded which).

The CDR3 region is CASSLDGRGPNTGELFF. The chain carries TRBV11-2 and TRBJ2-2; TCRdb returns TRBD1, unconfirmable since there is no DNA. Germline CDR1 SGHAT, CDR2 FQNNGV. This CDR3 region has 17 residues.